This T cell receptor beta chain came from a study of blood T cells in healthy people across ages. This clonotype was seen many times. Using a J-beta primer mix together with a sample-barcoded 5' primer, a second PCR was run for about 7 to 12 cycles. TCRdb used MiXCR to reprocess the 5' RACE reads, holding one entry per CDR3 protein. This table holds roughly 1,700,000 distinct CDR3 sequences, over 25% found once. V dropped 3 bases and J dropped 3 bases, with 5 bases sitting between them. From germline, CDR1 is MNHNS and CDR2 SASEGT. The length of the CDR3 is 12 residues. The sequence came from a woman aged 30 to 39 in good health. The sequenced sample consisted of blood. The rearrangement uses TRBV6-1 and TRBJ2-5; D is perhaps TRBD1 or TRBD2 (5 bases each). CDR3: CASSEGEETQYF. CDR3 nucleotides: TGTGCCAGCAGTGAGGGGGAAGAGACCCAGTACTTC.